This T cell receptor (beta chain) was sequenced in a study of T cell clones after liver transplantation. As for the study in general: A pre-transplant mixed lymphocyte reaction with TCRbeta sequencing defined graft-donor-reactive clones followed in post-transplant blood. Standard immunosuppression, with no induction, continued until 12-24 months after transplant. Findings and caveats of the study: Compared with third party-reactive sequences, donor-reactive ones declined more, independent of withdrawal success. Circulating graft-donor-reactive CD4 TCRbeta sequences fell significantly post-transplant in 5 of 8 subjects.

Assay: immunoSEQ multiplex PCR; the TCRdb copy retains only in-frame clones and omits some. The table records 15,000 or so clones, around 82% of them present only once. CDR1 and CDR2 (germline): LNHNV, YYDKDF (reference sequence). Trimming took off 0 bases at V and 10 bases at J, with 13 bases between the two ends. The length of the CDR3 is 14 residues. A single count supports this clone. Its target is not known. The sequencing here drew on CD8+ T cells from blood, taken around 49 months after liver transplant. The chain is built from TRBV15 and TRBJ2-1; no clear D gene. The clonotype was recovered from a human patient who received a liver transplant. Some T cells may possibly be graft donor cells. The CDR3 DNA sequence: TGTGCCACCAGCAGAGATGATTGGGCAGGAGAGCAGTTCTTC. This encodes CATSRDDWAGEQFF. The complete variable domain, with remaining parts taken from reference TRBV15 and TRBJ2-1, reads DAMVIQNPRYQVTQFGKPVTLSCSQTLNHNVMYWYQQKSSQAPKLLFHYYDKDFNNEADTPDNFQSRRPNTSFCFLDIRSPGLGDTAMYLCATSRDDWAGEQFFGPGTRLTVL.